The sequence of this T cell receptor beta chain was determined in a study of shared clonotypes between healthy human individuals. The CDR3 sequence is 14 residues long. The V and J ends lost 0 bases and 4 bases respectively, with 11 bases between them. Germline V lookup: CDR1 SGHRS, CDR2 YFSETQ. Caucasian adults living in Nashville, Tennessee, provided all samples. The assay was immunoSEQ multiplex PCR, and TCRdb's table has in-frame clones only and misses some. Here the sample spans 2 million to 2.5 million clones, roughly 95% being singletons. The gene calls are TRBV5-1 and TRBJ2-7; perhaps TRBD1 as D (6 bases). This TCR derives from a man aged 18 to 30 in good health. The specimen was naive CD4+ T cells sorted from blood. Stated subset: CD45RA+ positively selected. The chain's CDR3 is CASSLDRVSYEQYF. In nucleotides, the CDR3 is TGCGCCAGCAGCTTGGACAGGGTGTCGTACGAGCAGTACTTC.